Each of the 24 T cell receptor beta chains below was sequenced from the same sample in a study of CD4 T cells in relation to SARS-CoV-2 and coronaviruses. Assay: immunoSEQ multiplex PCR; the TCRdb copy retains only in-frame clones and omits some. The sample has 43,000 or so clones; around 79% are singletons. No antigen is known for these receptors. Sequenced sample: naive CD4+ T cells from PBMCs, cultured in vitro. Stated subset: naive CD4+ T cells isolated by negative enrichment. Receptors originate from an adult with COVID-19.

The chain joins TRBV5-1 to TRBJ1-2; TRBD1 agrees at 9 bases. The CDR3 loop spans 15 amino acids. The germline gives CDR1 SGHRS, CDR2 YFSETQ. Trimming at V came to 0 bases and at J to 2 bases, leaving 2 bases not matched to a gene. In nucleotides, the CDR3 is TGCGCCAGCAGCTTGGGGGGACAGGGCAACTATGGCTACACCTTC. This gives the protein CASSLGGQGNYGYTF. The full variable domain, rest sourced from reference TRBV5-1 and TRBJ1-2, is KAGVTQTPRYLIKTRGQQVTLSCSPISGHRSVSWYQQTPGQGLQFLFEYFSETQRNKGNFPGRFSGRQFSNSRSEMNVSTLELGDSALYLCASSLGGQGNYGYTFGSGTRLTVV.

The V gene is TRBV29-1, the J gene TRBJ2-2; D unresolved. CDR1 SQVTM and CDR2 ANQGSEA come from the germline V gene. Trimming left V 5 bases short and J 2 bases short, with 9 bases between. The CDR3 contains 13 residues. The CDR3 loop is CSVSRSNTGELFF. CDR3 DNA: TGCAGCGTTAGCAGATCAAACACCGGGGAGCTGTTTTTT.

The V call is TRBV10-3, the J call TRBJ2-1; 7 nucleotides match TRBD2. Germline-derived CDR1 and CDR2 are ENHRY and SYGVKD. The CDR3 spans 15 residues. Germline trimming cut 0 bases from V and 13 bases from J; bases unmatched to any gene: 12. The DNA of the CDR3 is TGTGCCATCAGTGAGTCGTCGGGAGGCCAGGCAAAACAGTTCTTC. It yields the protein CAISESSGGQAKQFF.

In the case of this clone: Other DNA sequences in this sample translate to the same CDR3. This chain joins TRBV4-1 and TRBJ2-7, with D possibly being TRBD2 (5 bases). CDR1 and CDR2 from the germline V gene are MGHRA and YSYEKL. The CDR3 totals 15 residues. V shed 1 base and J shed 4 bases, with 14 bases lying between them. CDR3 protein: CASSQGIGSSYEQYF. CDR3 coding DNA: TGCGCCAGCAGCCAAGGTATAGGGAGCTCTTACGAGCAGTACTTC.

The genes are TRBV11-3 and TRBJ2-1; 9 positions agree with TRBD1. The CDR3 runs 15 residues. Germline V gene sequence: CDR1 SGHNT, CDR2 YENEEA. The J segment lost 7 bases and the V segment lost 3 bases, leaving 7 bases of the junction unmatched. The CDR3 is CASSFKNRGRNEQFF. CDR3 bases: TGTGCCAGCAGCTTTAAGAACAGGGGGCGAAATGAGCAGTTCTTC.

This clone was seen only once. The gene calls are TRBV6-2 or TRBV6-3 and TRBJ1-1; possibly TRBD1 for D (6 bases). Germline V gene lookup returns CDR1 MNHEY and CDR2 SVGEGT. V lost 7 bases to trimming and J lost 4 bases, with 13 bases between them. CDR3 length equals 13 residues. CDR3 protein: CASTPNRATEAFF. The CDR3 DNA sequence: TGTGCCAGCACCCCCAACAGGGCCACTGAAGCTTTCTTT.

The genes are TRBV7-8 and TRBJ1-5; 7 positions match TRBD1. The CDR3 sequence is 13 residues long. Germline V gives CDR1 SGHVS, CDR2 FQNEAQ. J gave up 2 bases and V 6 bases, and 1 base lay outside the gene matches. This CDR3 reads CASRGTGNQPQHF. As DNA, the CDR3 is TGTGCCAGCAGGGGGACAGGCAATCAGCCCCAGCATTTT.

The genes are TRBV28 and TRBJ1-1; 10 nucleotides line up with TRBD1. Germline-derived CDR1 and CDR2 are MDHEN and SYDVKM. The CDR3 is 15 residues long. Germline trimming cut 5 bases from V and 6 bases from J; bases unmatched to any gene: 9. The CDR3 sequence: CASSRRTGGLSEAFF. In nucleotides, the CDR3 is TGTGCCAGCAGTAGGCGGACAGGGGGTTTGTCTGAAGCTTTCTTT.

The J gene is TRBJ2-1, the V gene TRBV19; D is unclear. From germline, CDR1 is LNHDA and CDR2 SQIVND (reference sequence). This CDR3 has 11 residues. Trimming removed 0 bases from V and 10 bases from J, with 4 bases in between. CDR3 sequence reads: CASSIEGEQFF. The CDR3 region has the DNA TGTGCCAGTAGTATAGAGGGGGAGCAGTTCTTC.

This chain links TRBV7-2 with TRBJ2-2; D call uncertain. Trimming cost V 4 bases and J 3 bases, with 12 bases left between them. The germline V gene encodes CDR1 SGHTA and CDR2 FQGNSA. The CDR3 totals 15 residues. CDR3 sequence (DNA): TGTGCCAGCAGCTATGCCCGGGCCGACACCGGGGAGCTGTTTTTT. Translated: CASSYARADTGELFF. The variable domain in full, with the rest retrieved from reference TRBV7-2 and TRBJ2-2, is GAGVSQSPSNKVTEKGKDVELRCDPISGHTALYWYRQSLGQGLEFLIYFQGNSAPDKSGLPSDRFSAERTGGSVSTLTIQRTQQEDSAVYLCASSYARADTGELFFGEGSRLTVL.

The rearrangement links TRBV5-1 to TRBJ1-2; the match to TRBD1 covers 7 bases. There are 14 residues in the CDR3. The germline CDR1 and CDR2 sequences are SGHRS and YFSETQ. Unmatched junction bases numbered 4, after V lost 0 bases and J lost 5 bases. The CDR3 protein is CASSLARGGYGYTF. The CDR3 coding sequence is TGCGCCAGCAGCTTGGCCAGGGGGGGATATGGCTACACCTTC. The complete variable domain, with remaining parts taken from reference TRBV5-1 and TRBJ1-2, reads KAGVTQTPRYLIKTRGQQVTLSCSPISGHRSVSWYQQTPGQGLQFLFEYFSETQRNKGNFPGRFSGRQFSNSRSEMNVSTLELGDSALYLCASSLARGGYGYTFGSGTRLTVV.

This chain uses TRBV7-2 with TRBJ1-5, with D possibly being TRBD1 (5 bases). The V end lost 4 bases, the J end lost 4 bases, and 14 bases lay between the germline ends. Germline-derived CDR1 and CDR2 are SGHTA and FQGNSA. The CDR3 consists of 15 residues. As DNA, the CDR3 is TGTGCCAGCAGCTGGAGAACAGGAGAAAATCAGCCCCAGCATTTT. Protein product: CASSWRTGENQPQHF.

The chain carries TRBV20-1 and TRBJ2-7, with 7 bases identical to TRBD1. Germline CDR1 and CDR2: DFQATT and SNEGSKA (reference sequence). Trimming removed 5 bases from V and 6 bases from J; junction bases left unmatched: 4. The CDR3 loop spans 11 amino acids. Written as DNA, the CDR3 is TGCAGTGCTCAGACAGGGAGCGAGCAGTACTTC. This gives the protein CSAQTGSEQYF.

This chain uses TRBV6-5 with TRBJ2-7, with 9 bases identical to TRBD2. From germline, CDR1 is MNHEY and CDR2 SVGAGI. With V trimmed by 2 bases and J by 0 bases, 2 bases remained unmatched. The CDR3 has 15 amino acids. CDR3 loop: CASSYKREVSYEQYF. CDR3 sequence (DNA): TGTGCCAGCAGTTACAAGCGGGAGGTCTCCTACGAGCAGTACTTC.

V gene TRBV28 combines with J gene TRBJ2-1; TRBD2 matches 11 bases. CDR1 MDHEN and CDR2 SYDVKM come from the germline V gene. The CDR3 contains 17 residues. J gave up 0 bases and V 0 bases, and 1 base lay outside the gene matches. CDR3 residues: CASSLWTSGTSYNEQFF. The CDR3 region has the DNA TGTGCCAGCAGTTTATGGACTAGCGGGACCTCCTACAATGAGCAGTTCTTC.

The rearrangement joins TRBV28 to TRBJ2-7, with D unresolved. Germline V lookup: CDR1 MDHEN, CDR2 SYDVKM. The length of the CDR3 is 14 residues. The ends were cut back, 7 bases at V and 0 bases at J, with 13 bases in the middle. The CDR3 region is CASTMDPSSYEQYF. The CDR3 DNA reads TGTGCCAGCACCATGGACCCGAGCTCCTACGAGCAGTACTTC. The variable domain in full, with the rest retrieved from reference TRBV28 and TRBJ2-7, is DVKVTQSSRYLVKRTGEKVFLECVQDMDHENMFWYRQDPGLGLRLIYFSYDVKMKEKGDIPEGYSVSREKKERFSLILESASTNQTSMYLCASTMDPSSYEQYFGPGTRLTVT.

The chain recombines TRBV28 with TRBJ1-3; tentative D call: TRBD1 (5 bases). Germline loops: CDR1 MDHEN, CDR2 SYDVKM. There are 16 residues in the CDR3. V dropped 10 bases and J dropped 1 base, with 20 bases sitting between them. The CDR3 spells CATRKGPGLSGNTIYF. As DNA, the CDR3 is TGTGCCACCAGAAAAGGACCAGGGCTTTCTGGAAACACCATATATTTT.

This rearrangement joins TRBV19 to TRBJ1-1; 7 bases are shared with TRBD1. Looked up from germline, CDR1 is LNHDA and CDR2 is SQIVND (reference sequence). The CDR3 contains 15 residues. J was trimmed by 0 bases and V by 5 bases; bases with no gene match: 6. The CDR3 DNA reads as TGTGCCAGTAGTCTCCGACAGGGTTTGAACACTGAAGCTTTCTTT. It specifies CASSLRQGLNTEAFF.

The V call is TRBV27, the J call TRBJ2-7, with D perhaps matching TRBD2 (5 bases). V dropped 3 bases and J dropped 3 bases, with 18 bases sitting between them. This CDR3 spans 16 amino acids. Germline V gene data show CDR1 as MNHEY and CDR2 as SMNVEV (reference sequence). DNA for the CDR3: TGTGCCAGCAGTTTCTCGGGGATCCCCCTGAGCTACGAGCAGTACTTC. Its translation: CASSFSGIPLSYEQYF.

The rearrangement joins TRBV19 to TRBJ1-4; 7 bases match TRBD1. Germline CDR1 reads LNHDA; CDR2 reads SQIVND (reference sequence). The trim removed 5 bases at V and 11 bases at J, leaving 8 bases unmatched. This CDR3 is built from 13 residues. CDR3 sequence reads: CASSEGQPTKLFF. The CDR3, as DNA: TGTGCCAGTAGTGAGGGACAGCCGACGAAACTGTTTTTT.

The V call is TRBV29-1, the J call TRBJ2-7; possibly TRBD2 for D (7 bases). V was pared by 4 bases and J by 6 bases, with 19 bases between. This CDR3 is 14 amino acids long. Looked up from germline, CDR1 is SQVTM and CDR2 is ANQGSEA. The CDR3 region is CSVGGGGHGGEQYF. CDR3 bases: TGCAGCGTTGGTGGGGGGGGCCACGGAGGCGAGCAGTACTTC.

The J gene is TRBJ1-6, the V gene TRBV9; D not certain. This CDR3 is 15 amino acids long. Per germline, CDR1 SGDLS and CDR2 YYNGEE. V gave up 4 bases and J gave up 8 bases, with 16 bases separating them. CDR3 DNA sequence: TGTGCCAGCAGCTCCCGACGGGATGGGGATTCACCCCTCCACTTT. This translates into CASSSRRDGDSPLHF.

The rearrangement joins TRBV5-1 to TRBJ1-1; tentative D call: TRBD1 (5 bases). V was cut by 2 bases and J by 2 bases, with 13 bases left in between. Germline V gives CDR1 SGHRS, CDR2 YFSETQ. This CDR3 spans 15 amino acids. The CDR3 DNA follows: TGCGCCAGCAGCTTCACGACAGCCAAAAACACTGAAGCTTTCTTT. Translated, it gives CASSFTTAKNTEAFF. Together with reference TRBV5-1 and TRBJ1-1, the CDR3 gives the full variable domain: KAGVTQTPRYLIKTRGQQVTLSCSPISGHRSVSWYQQTPGQGLQFLFEYFSETQRNKGNFPGRFSGRQFSNSRSEMNVSTLELGDSALYLCASSFTTAKNTEAFFGQGTRLTVV.

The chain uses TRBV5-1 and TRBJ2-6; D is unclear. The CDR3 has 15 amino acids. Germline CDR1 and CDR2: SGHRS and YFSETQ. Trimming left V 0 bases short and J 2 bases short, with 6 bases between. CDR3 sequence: CASSLGAAGANVLTF. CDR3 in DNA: TGCGCCAGCAGCTTGGGAGCAGCTGGGGCCAACGTCCTGACTTTC.